Listed below are T cell receptor beta chains from one sample, sequenced in a study of blood T cell repertoires in COVID-19. Clones were sequenced by immunoSEQ multiplex PCR, and TCRdb holds only the in-frame ones, with some missing. Of 300,000 to 350,000 clones in the sample, about 87% were seen once. Sequencing was done on a sample of peripheral blood. These receptors were obtained from a young man with COVID-19, enrolled during active disease. CDR3s include the opening cysteine and the closing phenylalanine or tryptophan.

CDR3 protein: CASSQDFGGRRDNEQFF
V gene: TRBV4-2
J gene: TRBJ2-1

CDR3 protein: CASSAFSGTDTQYF
V gene: TRBV9
J gene: TRBJ2-3

CDR3 protein: CASSAGTGPPNLPYGYTF
V gene: TRBV5-6
J gene: TRBJ1-2

CDR3 protein: CASSLVTGTLGTQYF
V gene: TRBV5-4
J gene: TRBJ2-5

CDR3 protein: CASSFNENYGYTF
V gene: TRBV12-3/TRBV12-4
J gene: TRBJ1-2

CDR3 protein: CASSATGGGYGYTF
V gene: TRBV2
J gene: TRBJ1-2

CDR3 protein: CASSFGLAGARAGETQYF
V gene: TRBV5-1
J gene: TRBJ2-5

CDR3 protein: CAWSSTGFYGYTF
V gene: TRBV30
J gene: TRBJ1-2

CDR3 protein: CASSSPGQAWGNQPQHF
V gene: TRBV5-8
J gene: TRBJ1-5

CDR3 protein: CASSARQGRTDTQYF
V gene: TRBV9
J gene: TRBJ2-3

CDR3 protein: CASQTSTGTGYNEQFF
V gene: TRBV18
J gene: TRBJ2-1

CDR3 protein: CASSPTWTTSYNEQFF
V gene: TRBV4-3
J gene: TRBJ2-1

CDR3 protein: CASMRLAGDNEQFF
V gene: TRBV27
J gene: TRBJ2-1

CDR3 protein: CASSLGPVNTEAFF
V gene: TRBV7-2
J gene: TRBJ1-1

CDR3 protein: CASSLQKNTEAFF
V gene: TRBV6-5
J gene: TRBJ1-1

CDR3 protein: CASSSEANYGYTF
V gene: TRBV5-5
J gene: TRBJ1-2

CDR3 protein: CAISERESYGYTF
V gene: TRBV10-3
J gene: TRBJ1-2

CDR3 protein: CASSPTGVARITEAFF
V gene: TRBV7-3
J gene: TRBJ1-1

CDR3 protein: CASTLGGAGGSYEQYF
V gene: TRBV28
J gene: TRBJ2-7

CDR3 protein: CASSHWGAGDSGNTIYF
V gene: TRBV9
J gene: TRBJ1-3

CDR3 protein: CASSSRYEQYF
V gene: TRBV28
J gene: TRBJ2-7

CDR3 protein: CASSQEVTGTYEQYF
V gene: TRBV4-1
J gene: TRBJ2-7

CDR3 protein: CASSYAGLAGGYTQYF
V gene: TRBV6-2/TRBV6-3
J gene: TRBJ2-3

CDR3 protein: CASSDRESYEQYF
V gene: TRBV6-2/TRBV6-3
J gene: TRBJ2-7

CDR3 protein: CASSRRTGAIYEQYF
V gene: TRBV7-9
J gene: TRBJ2-7

CDR3 protein: CASSSQGAGNTIYF
V gene: TRBV11-2
J gene: TRBJ1-3

CDR3 protein: CASSFRGSNQPQHF
V gene: TRBV5-6
J gene: TRBJ1-5

CDR3 protein: CASSVGQGVPGELFF
V gene: TRBV19
J gene: TRBJ2-2

CDR3 protein: CASGLQGIEAFF
V gene: TRBV12-5
J gene: TRBJ1-1

CDR3 protein: CASSLAVGLAGTDTQYF
V gene: TRBV7-2
J gene: TRBJ2-3

CDR3 protein: CASSPDRDYEQYF
V gene: TRBV11-2
J gene: TRBJ2-7

CDR3 protein: CASSLQFDRINYGYTF
V gene: TRBV7-2
J gene: TRBJ1-2

CDR3 protein: CASSLDVGTQTYEQYF
V gene: TRBV7-9
J gene: TRBJ2-7

CDR3 protein: CASSLRVDRGFSYEQYF
V gene: TRBV5-6
J gene: TRBJ2-7

CDR3 protein: CASSSPGQGDYF
V gene: TRBV28
J gene: TRBJ2-7

CDR3 protein: CASSLRDTSYEQYF
V gene: TRBV28
J gene: TRBJ2-7

CDR3 protein: CASRVGQGFRETQYF
V gene: TRBV28
J gene: TRBJ2-5

CDR3 protein: CASSPPRDSYEQYF
V gene: TRBV18
J gene: TRBJ2-7

CDR3 protein: CASSSPFRGLAGELDEQYF
V gene: TRBV28
J gene: TRBJ2-7

CDR3 protein: CASRQDRGLTEAFF
V gene: TRBV27
J gene: TRBJ1-1

CDR3 protein: CASSPPLNGKETQYF
V gene: TRBV18
J gene: TRBJ2-5

CDR3 protein: CASSPAQGGGYTF
V gene: TRBV7-2
J gene: TRBJ1-2

CDR3 protein: CASSYGQRETQYF
V gene: TRBV6-2/TRBV6-3
J gene: TRBJ2-5

CDR3 protein: CASSLSRDNEQFF
V gene: TRBV12-3/TRBV12-4
J gene: TRBJ2-1

CDR3 protein: CASSLSEYNEQFF
V gene: TRBV27
J gene: TRBJ2-1

CDR3 protein: CASSLDSFSTDTQYF
V gene: TRBV5-1
J gene: TRBJ2-3

CDR3 protein: CACLARLHLRQFF
V gene: TRBV30
J gene: TRBJ2-1

CDR3 protein: CASSSQDFPKDTQYF
V gene: TRBV7-9
J gene: TRBJ2-3

CDR3 protein: CASSEHTHQSPYGYTF
V gene: TRBV25-1
J gene: TRBJ1-2

CDR3 protein: CASTLGLGYTF
V gene: TRBV19
J gene: TRBJ1-2

CDR3 protein: CASSTTTGTAARNEQFF
V gene: TRBV19
J gene: TRBJ2-1

CDR3 protein: CASSVAGTGIYGYTF
V gene: TRBV9
J gene: TRBJ1-2

CDR3 protein: CASSPPQNTEAFF
V gene: TRBV2
J gene: TRBJ1-1